This T cell receptor (beta chain) was captured by sequencing in a study of CD8 T cells in ankylosing spondylitis. V lost 8 bases and J lost 4, with 14 bases in between. This CDR3 has 13 amino acids. Germline CDR1 is SNHLY and CDR2 is FYNNEI. Study results and limitations: Reports say disease-linked clones showed up significantly more in matched ankylosing spondylitis synovial fluid. Prior work had noted some motif variants in reactive arthritis blood and synovial fluid. One TCR beta motif, made up of roughly 8 highly homologous variants, appeared characteristic of ankylosing spondylitis blood.

Libraries of TCR beta came from quantitative 5'-RACE with molecular barcodes. TCRdb ran MiXCR on the 5' RACE reads and lists one entry per CDR3 protein. Among a few hundred thousand distinct CDR3 sequences, 20% were seen once, and the ten largest hold 10% to 15%. This clonotype was found many times. Its specificity is unknown. The TCR comes from a male donor with ankylosing spondylitis or in good health (not recorded which). Sample: blood, either unsorted or a sorted T cell fraction (not recorded which). The chain employs TRBV2 and TRBJ1-1; D is perhaps TRBD1 (5 bases). The CDR3 DNA reads as TGTGCCAGCGCATCGGGGGACGGCACTGAAGCTTTCTTT. This encodes CASASGDGTEAFF.